This entry describes one T cell receptor (beta chain). The data were obtained in a study of CD8 T cells in Susac syndrome. With random hexamers, reverse transcription was performed on about 0.5 to 1 ug of RNA. The authors amplified TCR beta CDR3 across 54 Vbeta and 13 Jbeta using immunoSEQ multiplex PCR. One entry per CDR3 protein, called by TCRdb with MiXCR from the immunoSEQ multiplex PCR reads. The sample shows some 260,000 distinct CDR3 sequences, just over 90% of them seen only once. Germline assignment: CDR1 SGHRS and CDR2 YFSETQ. The V end lost 2 bases, the J end lost 8 bases, and 6 bases lay between the germline ends. The CDR3 contains 11 residues. The patients serving as multiple sclerosis controls were treatment-naive. They had stable or active relapsing-remitting disease and fulfilled revised McDonald criteria.

This sequence was found in a human donor with multiple sclerosis. The material sequenced was CD4+ T cells from PBMCs. This chain links TRBV5-1 with TRBJ2-3; D uncertain. The CDR3 nucleotides read TGCGCCAGCAGCTTCGATGGTACGCAGTATTTT. Encoded protein: CASSFDGTQYF.